The next 26 T cell receptor beta chains were all read from a single sample in a study of neurological immune-mediated disorders. TCRdb re-analysed the 5' RACE reads in MiXCR, keeping a single row per CDR3 protein. The table shows about 120,000 distinct CDR3 sequences, with roughly 3.2% occurring only once. Sample: PBMCs. These receptors were taken from a woman between 25 and 40 years old with multiple sclerosis.

V usage is TRBV6-5 and J usage is TRBJ1-2, with D possibly matching TRBD1 (5 bases). The CDR3 length is 14 residues. Germline CDR1 reads MNHEY; CDR2 reads SVGAGI. V was pared by 7 bases and J by 8 bases, with 20 bases between. As DNA, the CDR3 is TGTGCCAGCACCACGCCGGGGGAGATGAGGGGCTACACCTTC. Protein: CASTTPGEMRGYTF.

This clonotype was recorded at least ten times. The J gene is TRBJ2-3, the V gene TRBV7-6; no clear D. The CDR3 consists of 11 residues. Germline V gives CDR1 SGHVS, CDR2 FNYEAQ. V lost 5 bases and J 2 bases, leaving 2 bases between the germline ends. CDR3: CASSTTDTQYF. For the CDR3, the DNA is TGTGCCAGCAGCACCACAGATACGCAGTATTTT.

This clonotype was seen at least ten times. This rearrangement joins TRBV20-1 to TRBJ2-3; 7 nucleotides agree with TRBD2. J gave up 2 bases and V 1 base, and 6 bases lay outside the gene matches. The length of the CDR3 is 15 residues. Germline CDR1 is DFQATT and CDR2 is SNEGSKA (reference sequence). The DNA of the CDR3 is TGCAGTGCTAGAGGCGCCGGGACTATCACAGATACGCAGTATTTT. It yields the protein CSARGAGTITDTQYF.

This clonotype was found many times. V is TRBV6-2 or TRBV6-3 and J is TRBJ2-1; a weak D match, TRBD1 (5 bases). CDR1 is MNHEY and CDR2 is SVGEGT in the germline V gene. CDR3 size: 14 residues. Deletions cut 6 bases from V and 7 bases from J, with 16 bases between. The CDR3 region is CASRGDWAENEQFF. The CDR3, as DNA: TGTGCCAGCAGAGGGGATTGGGCCGAAAATGAGCAGTTCTTC.

Concerning this clonotype itself: A much larger clone differs from this one at a single base, so this may be a read error. The CDR3 region has the DNA TGTGCCAGCAGTTACTCCCCCTGGGATACGCAGTATTTT. Its protein is CASSYSPWDTQYF. The V and J genes are TRBV6-5 and TRBJ2-3, with D unclear. Trimming pared 0 bases from V and 6 bases from J, leaving 7 bases between. This CDR3 comprises 13 residues. Germline loops: CDR1 MNHEY, CDR2 SVGAGI.

This clonotype was detected ten times or more. V gene TRBV5-1 combines with J gene TRBJ2-5, with D tentatively TRBD2 (6 bases). Per germline, CDR1 SGHRS and CDR2 YFSETQ. This CDR3 has 16 residues. Trimming took 0 bases from V and 5 from J, leaving 17 bases between them. The CDR3 loop is CASSLAVTGAGETQYF. The CDR3 coding sequence is TGCGCCAGCAGCTTGGCCGTGACTGGGGCGGGGGAGACCCAGTACTTC.

This clonotype was detected ten times or more. The V gene is TRBV9, the J gene TRBJ1-1; D ambiguous. The CDR3 runs to 13 residues. In germline, CDR1 is SGDLS, CDR2 YYNGEE. Deletions cut 0 bases from V and 2 bases from J, with 5 bases between. In DNA, the CDR3 is TGTGCCAGCAGCGTAGCTCTAAACACTGAAGCTTTCTTT. The encoded protein is CASSVALNTEAFF. Full variable domain (rest looked up from reference TRBV9 and TRBJ1-1): DSGVTQTPKHLITATGQRVTLRCSPRSGDLSVYWYQQSLDQGLQFLIQYYNGEERAKGNILERFSAQQFPDLHSELNLSSLELGDSALYFCASSVALNTEAFFGQGTRLTVV.

This clonotype was recorded many times. The chain has TRBV20-1 and TRBJ1-4; 7 nucleotides agree with TRBD1. J gave up 2 bases and V 5 bases, and 8 bases lay outside the gene matches. Germline CDR1 DFQATT, CDR2 SNEGSKA (reference sequence). The CDR3 has 15 amino acids. In nucleotides, the CDR3 is TGCAGTGCTCCTTTTCCCAGGGGGACTAATGAAAAACTGTTTTTT. Protein sequence: CSAPFPRGTNEKLFF.

This clonotype was found many times. V gene TRBV27 combines with J gene TRBJ1-5; D not resolved. The CDR3 runs to 13 residues. Trimming took 3 bases from V and 1 from J, leaving 4 bases between them. Germline lookup yields CDR1 MNHEY and CDR2 SMNVEV (reference sequence). In nucleotides, the CDR3 is TGTGCCAGCAGTTTGGGGAGCAATCAGCCCCAGCATTTT. As protein: CASSLGSNQPQHF.

In regard to this clonotype: At one boundary the junction diverges from the germline segment, which might be a read error. The chain uses TRBV6-4 and TRBJ1-2, with 8 bases identical to TRBD1. Germline V CDR1 and CDR2: MRHNA, SNTAGT. The CDR3 is made up of 12 amino acids. The CDR3 sequence: CSSRTGIQGYTF. The CDR3 nucleotides are TGTTCCAGCAGGACAGGGATACAAGGCTACACCTTC.

This clonotype turned up a few times. The chain uses TRBV7-9 and TRBJ2-1; 12 bases fit TRBD2. J gave up 6 bases and V 3 bases, and 12 bases lay outside the gene matches. This CDR3 region has 18 residues. The germline gives CDR1 SEHNR, CDR2 FQNEAQ (reference sequence). CDR3: CASSLGGLAGSVGNEQFF. The CDR3 bases are TGTGCCAGCAGCTTGGGAGGACTAGCGGGAAGCGTGGGCAATGAGCAGTTCTTC. Supplemented by reference TRBV7-9 and TRBJ2-1, the full variable domain reads DTGVSQNPRHKITKRGQNVTFRCDPISEHNRLYWYRQTLGQGPEFLTYFQNEAQLEKSRLLSDRFSAERPKGSFSTLEIQRTEQGDSAMYLCASSLGGLAGSVGNEQFFGPGTRLTVL.

This clonotype was seen a handful of times. This may stem from a read error, because a much larger clone lies one nucleotide away. The CDR3 reads CASSGTRGEEQYF. CDR3 bases: TGTGCCAGCAGCGGGACTAGAGGAGAAGAGCAGTACTTC. The chain couples TRBV27 to TRBJ2-7; 8 bases line up with TRBD2. Germline V CDR1 and CDR2: MNHEY, SMNVEV (reference sequence). This CDR3 has 13 residues. V gave up 6 bases and J gave up 7 bases; unmatched junction bases: 8.

The table lists this clonotype with many counts. The J gene is TRBJ2-3, the V gene TRBV7-9; 7 bases line up with TRBD1. This CDR3 is built from 14 residues. Germline V lookup: CDR1 SEHNR, CDR2 FQNEAQ (reference sequence). J was trimmed by 5 bases and V by 5 bases; bases with no gene match: 7. CDR3 loop: CASSPDREGDTQYF. CDR3 nucleotides: TGTGCCAGCAGCCCCGACAGGGAAGGAGATACGCAGTATTTT. Drawing the rest from reference TRBV7-9 and TRBJ2-3, the complete variable domain is DTGVSQNPRHKITKRGQNVTFRCDPISEHNRLYWYRQTLGQGPEFLTYFQNEAQLEKSRLLSDRFSAERPKGSFSTLEIQRTEQGDSAMYLCASSPDREGDTQYFGPGTRLTVL.

This clonotype was recorded many times. This rearrangement joins TRBV10-3 to TRBJ1-1; D is unresolved. This CDR3 comprises 14 residues. The germline gives CDR1 ENHRY, CDR2 SYGVKD. V lost 6 bases and J 1 base, leaving 12 bases between the germline ends. The CDR3 sequence is CAIRTSGENTEAFF. The CDR3, as DNA: TGTGCCATCAGGACATCCGGGGAGAACACTGAAGCTTTCTTT.

This clonotype has a count of ten or more. The chain carries TRBV5-1 and TRBJ1-5, with 7 bases matching TRBD1. CDR1 and CDR2 from the germline V gene are SGHRS and YFSETQ. The CDR3 is 14 amino acids. Germline trimming cut 0 bases from V and 5 bases from J; bases unmatched to any gene: 2. Written as DNA, the CDR3 is TGCGCCAGCAGCTTGGGAACAGGGGATCAGCCCCAGCATTTT. Translation: CASSLGTGDQPQHF.

This clonotype has ten or more counts. This chain uses TRBV7-2 with TRBJ1-6; D gene ambiguous. Germline CDR1 SGHTA, CDR2 FQGNSA. The CDR3 has 13 amino acids. Trimming took off 5 bases at V and 7 bases at J, with 9 bases between the two ends. The CDR3 nucleotides read TGTGCCAGCAGCAAAGACCGGAATTCACCCCTCCACTTT. Protein sequence: CASSKDRNSPLHF.

This clonotype was seen repeatedly, ten times or more. The rearrangement joins TRBV29-1 to TRBJ2-7; perhaps TRBD1 as D (5 bases). The length of the CDR3 is 11 residues. Deletions cut 3 bases from V and 5 bases from J, with 8 bases between. Germline V lookup: CDR1 SQVTM, CDR2 ANQGSEA. The CDR3 nucleotides read TGCAGCGTTGATACAGGAAACGAGCAGTACTTC. It codes for CSVDTGNEQYF.

This clonotype was counted many times. This sequence joins TRBV20-1 and TRBJ2-1, with D unclear. This CDR3 has 17 amino acids. Germline V gives CDR1 DFQATT, CDR2 SNEGSKA (reference sequence). V was trimmed by 6 bases and J by 0 bases, leaving 21 bases between them. CDR3 sequence: CSAARWADRSSYNEQFF. CDR3 bases: TGCAGTGCCGCCCGGTGGGCCGACCGCTCCTCCTACAATGAGCAGTTCTTC.

This clonotype showed up many times. The chain has TRBV20-1 and TRBJ2-7, with D possibly matching TRBD2 (6 bases). CDR3 length: 12 amino acids. V was cut by 5 bases and J by 2 bases, with 10 bases left in between. Germline V gives CDR1 DFQATT, CDR2 SNEGSKA (reference sequence). This CDR3 is CSAAGNPYEQYF. CDR3 sequence (DNA): TGCAGTGCTGCGGGGAACCCCTACGAGCAGTACTTC.

Many counts were recorded for this clonotype. This chain joins TRBV19 and TRBJ1-2, with a possible D match to TRBD1 (6 bases). V was shortened by 4 bases and J by 8 bases, with 23 bases between the two germline ends. This CDR3 is 16 amino acids long. The germline V gene has CDR1 LNHDA and CDR2 SQIVND (reference sequence). The CDR3 sequence is CASSTTHRTAAMGYTF. The CDR3 DNA sequence: TGTGCCAGTAGTACCACTCATCGGACAGCCGCCATGGGCTACACCTTC.

This clonotype showed up many times. The chain carries TRBV20-1 and TRBJ2-7, with TRBD2 matching 8 bases. The V and J ends lost 2 bases and 6 bases, in that order; junction bases with no gene match: 6. CDR1 and CDR2 from the germline V gene are DFQATT and SNEGSKA (reference sequence). There are 13 residues in the CDR3. CDR3 coding DNA: TGCAGTGCTAGACGGGAGGGCCTCTTCGAGCAGTACTTC. Protein: CSARREGLFEQYF.

This clonotype was counted many times. V gene TRBV2 combines with J gene TRBJ1-2; the match to TRBD1 covers 10 bases. V was clipped by 6 bases and J by 7 bases; unmatched bases: 8. Germline loops: CDR1 SNHLY, CDR2 FYNNEI. The CDR3 has 14 amino acids. The CDR3 DNA follows: TGTGCCAGCAGCCCTAGACAGGGGGCTGGTGGCTACACCTTC. This codes for CASSPRQGAGGYTF.

This clonotype showed up many times. This chain uses TRBV20-1 with TRBJ2-1; 10 nucleotides match TRBD2. V trimming: 1 base; J trimming: 0 bases; junction bases outside the gene matches: 3. Germline values: CDR1 DFQATT, CDR2 SNEGSKA (reference sequence). The CDR3 covers 16 residues. The CDR3 DNA follows: TGCAGTGCTAGAGCCACTAGCGGGAACTCCTACAATGAGCAGTTCTTC. Protein: CSARATSGNSYNEQFF.

The chain recombines TRBV25-1 with TRBJ2-2, with TRBD1 identical over 9 bases. Germline V CDR1 and CDR2: MGHDK, SYGVNS. The CDR3 contains 16 residues. With V trimmed by 4 bases and J by 5 bases, 8 bases remained unmatched. CDR3 nucleotides: TGTGCCAGCAGTGCCCGACAGGGGGGCTGGACCGGGGAGCTGTTTTTT. It encodes CASSARQGGWTGELFF. The full variable domain, rest sourced from reference TRBV25-1 and TRBJ2-2, is EADIYQTPRYLVIGTGKKITLECSQTMGHDKMYWYQQDPGMELHLIHYSYGVNSTEKGDLSSESTVSRIRTEHFPLTLESARPSHTSQYLCASSARQGGWTGELFFGEGSRLTVL.

This clonotype was detected only a few times. J is TRBJ2-7 and V is TRBV20-1; tentatively, D is TRBD1 (5 bases). The V end lost 3 bases, the J end lost 2 bases, and 8 bases lay between the germline ends. The germline CDR1 and CDR2 sequences are DFQATT and SNEGSKA (reference sequence). This CDR3 is 12 amino acids long. The DNA of the CDR3 is TGCAGTGCTAGGGACACAGCCTACGAGCAGTACTTC. Translation gives CSARDTAYEQYF.

This clonotype appeared many times. This chain connects TRBV5-6 to TRBJ2-3; tentatively, D is TRBD2 (7 bases). This CDR3 comprises 14 residues. Germline V gives CDR1 SGHDT, CDR2 YYEEEE. The ends were cut back, 4 bases at V and 6 bases at J, with 15 bases in the middle. DNA for the CDR3: TGTGCCAGCAGCCACTGGACTAGGGGGGATACGCAGTATTTT. Amino acid sequence: CASSHWTRGDTQYF.